Given below is one T cell receptor beta chain in context. Its antigen remains unidentified. The data originate from a study of a mutant IDH1 vaccine in newly diagnosed glioma. Across the study: Treated individuals were about 60% male and approximately 40% female, averaging roughly 43 years of age.

This sample's time point: week 35, safety follow-up. It was 300 ug of mutant IDH1 20-mer peptide that made up each vaccine dose, given with topical imiquimod. Data came from immunoSEQ multiplex PCR; TCRdb stores just in-frame clones and leaves some out. This table holds 31,000 or so clones, approximately 78% found once. Between the trimmed V and J ends, which lost 8 bases and 5 bases, there was a span of 13 bases. The CDR3 has 12 residues. Germline V CDR1 and CDR2: ENHRY, SYGVKD. This chain uses TRBV10-3 with TRBJ2-7; tentatively, D is TRBD1 (5 bases). The sequenced sample was PBMCs, obtained from a glioma patient whose treatment included an IDH1 peptide vaccine. The source is a woman between 40 and 50 years old with glioma. The CDR3 region has the DNA TGTGCCATCGGCTTCGAAGGGGACGAGCAGTACTTC. Amino acids: CAIGFEGDEQYF.